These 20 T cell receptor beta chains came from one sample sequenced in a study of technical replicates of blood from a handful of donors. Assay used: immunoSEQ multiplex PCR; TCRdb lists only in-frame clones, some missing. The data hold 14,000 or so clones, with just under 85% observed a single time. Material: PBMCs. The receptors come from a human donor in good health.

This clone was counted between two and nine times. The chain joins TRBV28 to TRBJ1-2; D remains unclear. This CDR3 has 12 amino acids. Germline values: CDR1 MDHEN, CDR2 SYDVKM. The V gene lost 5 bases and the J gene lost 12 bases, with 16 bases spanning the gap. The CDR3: CASSANPQSHTF. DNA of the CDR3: TGTGCCAGCAGTGCCAACCCACAGTCTCACACCTTC.

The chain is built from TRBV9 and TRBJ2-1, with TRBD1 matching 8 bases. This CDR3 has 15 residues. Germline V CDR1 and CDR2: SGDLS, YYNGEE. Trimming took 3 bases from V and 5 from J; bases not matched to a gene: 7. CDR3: CASSAGGQANNEQFF. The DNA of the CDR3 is TGTGCCAGCAGCGCCGGGGGACAGGCTAACAATGAGCAGTTCTTC. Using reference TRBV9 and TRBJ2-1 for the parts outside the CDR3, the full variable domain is DSGVTQTPKHLITATGQRVTLRCSPRSGDLSVYWYQQSLDQGLQFLIQYYNGEERAKGNILERFSAQQFPDLHSELNLSSLELGDSALYFCASSAGGQANNEQFFGPGTRLTVL.

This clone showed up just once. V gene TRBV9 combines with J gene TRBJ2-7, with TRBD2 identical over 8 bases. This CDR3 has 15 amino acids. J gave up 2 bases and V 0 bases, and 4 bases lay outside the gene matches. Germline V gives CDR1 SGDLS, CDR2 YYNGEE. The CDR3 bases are TGTGCCAGCAGCGTAGATGGTAGCGGGACCTACGAGCAGTACTTC. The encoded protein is CASSVDGSGTYEQYF.

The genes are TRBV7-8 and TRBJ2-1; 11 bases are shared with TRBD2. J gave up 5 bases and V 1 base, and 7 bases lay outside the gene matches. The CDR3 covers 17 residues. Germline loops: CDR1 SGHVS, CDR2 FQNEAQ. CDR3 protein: CASSLGPTSGSHNEQFF. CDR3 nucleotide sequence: TGTGCCAGCAGCTTAGGCCCCACTAGCGGGAGTCACAATGAGCAGTTCTTC. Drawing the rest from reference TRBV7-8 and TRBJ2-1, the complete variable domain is GAGVSQSPRYKVAKRGQDVALRCDPISGHVSLFWYQQALGQGPEFLTYFQNEAQLDKSGLPSDRFFAERPEGSVSTLKIQRTQQEDSAVYLCASSLGPTSGSHNEQFFGPGTRLTVL.

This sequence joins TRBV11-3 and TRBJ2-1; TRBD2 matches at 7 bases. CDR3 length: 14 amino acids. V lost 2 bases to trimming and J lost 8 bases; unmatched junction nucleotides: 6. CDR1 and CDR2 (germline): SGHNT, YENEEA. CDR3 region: CASSLSGGLDEQFF. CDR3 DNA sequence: TGTGCCAGCAGCTTATCGGGAGGTCTTGATGAGCAGTTCTTC. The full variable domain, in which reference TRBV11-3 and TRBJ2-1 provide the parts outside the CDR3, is EAGVVQSPRYKIIEKKQPVAFWCNPISGHNTLYWYLQNLGQGPELLIRYENEEAVDDSQLPKDRFSAERLKGVDSTLKIQPAELGDSAVYLCASSLSGGLDEQFFGPGTRLTVL.

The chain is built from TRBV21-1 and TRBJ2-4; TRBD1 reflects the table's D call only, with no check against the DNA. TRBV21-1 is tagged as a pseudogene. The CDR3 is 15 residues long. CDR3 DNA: TGTGCCAGCAGCAAAGTTCGACAGGGGGCCTACATTCAGTACTTC. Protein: CASSKVRQGAYIQYF.

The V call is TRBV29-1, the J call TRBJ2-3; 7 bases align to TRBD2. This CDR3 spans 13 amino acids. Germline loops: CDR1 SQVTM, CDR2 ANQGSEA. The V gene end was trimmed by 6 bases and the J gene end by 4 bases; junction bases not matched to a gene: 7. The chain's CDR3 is CSVGRLGADTQYF. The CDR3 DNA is TGCAGCGTCGGGAGGCTTGGTGCAGATACGCAGTATTTT.

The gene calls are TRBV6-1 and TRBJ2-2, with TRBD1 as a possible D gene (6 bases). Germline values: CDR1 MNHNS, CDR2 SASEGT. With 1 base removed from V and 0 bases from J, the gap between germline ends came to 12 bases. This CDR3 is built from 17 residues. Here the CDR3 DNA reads TGTGCCAGCAGTGAAGTGGGGACACGGACGAACACCGGGGAGCTGTTTTTT. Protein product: CASSEVGTRTNTGELFF.

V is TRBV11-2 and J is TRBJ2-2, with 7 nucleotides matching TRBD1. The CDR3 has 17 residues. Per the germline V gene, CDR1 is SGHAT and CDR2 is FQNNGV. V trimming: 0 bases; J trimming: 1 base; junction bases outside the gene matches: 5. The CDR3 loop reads CASSLDHGTVNTGELFF. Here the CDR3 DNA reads TGTGCCAGCAGCTTAGATCATGGGACAGTGAACACCGGGGAGCTGTTTTTT. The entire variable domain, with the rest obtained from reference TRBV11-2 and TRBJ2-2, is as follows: EAGVAQSPRYKIIEKRQSVAFWCNPISGHATLYWYQQILGQGPKLLIQFQNNGVVDDSQLPKDRFSAERLKGVDSTLKIQPAKLEDSAVYLCASSLDHGTVNTGELFFGEGSRLTVL.

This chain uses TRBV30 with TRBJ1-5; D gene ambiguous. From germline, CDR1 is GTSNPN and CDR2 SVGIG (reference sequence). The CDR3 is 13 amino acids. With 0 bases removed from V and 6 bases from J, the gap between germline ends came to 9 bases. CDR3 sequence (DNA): TGTGCCTGGAGTGTACGCCCGGGTCAGCCCCAGCATTTT. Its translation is CAWSVRPGQPQHF.

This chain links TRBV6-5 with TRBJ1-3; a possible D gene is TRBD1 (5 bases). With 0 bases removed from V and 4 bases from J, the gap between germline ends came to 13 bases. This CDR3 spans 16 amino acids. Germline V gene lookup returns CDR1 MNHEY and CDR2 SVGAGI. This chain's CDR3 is CASSYSGPYAGNTIYF. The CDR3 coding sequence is TGTGCCAGCAGTTACTCGGGGCCTTACGCCGGAAACACCATATATTTT.

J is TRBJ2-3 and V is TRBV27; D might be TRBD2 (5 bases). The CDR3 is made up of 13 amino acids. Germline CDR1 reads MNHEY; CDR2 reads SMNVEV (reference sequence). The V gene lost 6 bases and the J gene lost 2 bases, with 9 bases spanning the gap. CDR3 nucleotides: TGTGCCAGCAGACCGGGGAACACAGATACGCAGTATTTT. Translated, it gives CASRPGNTDTQYF.

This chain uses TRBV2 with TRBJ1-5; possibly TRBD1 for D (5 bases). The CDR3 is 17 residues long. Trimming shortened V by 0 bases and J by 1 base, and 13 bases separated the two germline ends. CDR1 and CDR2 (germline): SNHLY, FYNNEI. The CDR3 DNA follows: TGTGCCAGCAGTGAAGCGGCTGGGTGGGGCAGCAATCAGCCCCAGCATTTT. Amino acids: CASSEAAGWGSNQPQHF. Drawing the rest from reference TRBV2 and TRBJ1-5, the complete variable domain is EPEVTQTPSHQVTQMGQEVILRCVPISNHLYFYWYRQILGQKVEFLVSFYNNEISEKSEIFDDQFSVERPDGSNFTLKIRSTKLEDSAMYFCASSEAAGWGSNQPQHFGDGTRLSIL.

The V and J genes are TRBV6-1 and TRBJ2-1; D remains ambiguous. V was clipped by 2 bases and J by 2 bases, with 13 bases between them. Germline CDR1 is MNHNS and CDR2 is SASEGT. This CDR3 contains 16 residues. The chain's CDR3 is CASSEMTGYPYNEQFF. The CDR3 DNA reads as TGTGCCAGCAGTGAAATGACCGGGTACCCCTACAATGAGCAGTTCTTC.

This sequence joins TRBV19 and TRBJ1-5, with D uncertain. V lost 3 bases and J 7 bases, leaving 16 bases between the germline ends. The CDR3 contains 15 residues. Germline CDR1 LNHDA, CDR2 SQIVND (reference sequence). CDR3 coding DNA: TGTGCCAGTAGTATTCGTGGAGGAGACGGCCAGCCCCAGCATTTT. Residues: CASSIRGGDGQPQHF.

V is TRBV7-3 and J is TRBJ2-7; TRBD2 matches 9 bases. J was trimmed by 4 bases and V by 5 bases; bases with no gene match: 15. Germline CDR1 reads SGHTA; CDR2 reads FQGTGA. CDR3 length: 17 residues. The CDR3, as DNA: TGTGCCAGCAGCGAAGGGCCTAGCGGGGACGGGGCTTACGAGCAGTACTTC. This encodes CASSEGPSGDGAYEQYF. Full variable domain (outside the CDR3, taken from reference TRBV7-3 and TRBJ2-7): GAGVSQTPSNKVTEKGKYVELRCDPISGHTALYWYRQSLGQGPEFLIYFQGTGAADDSGLPNDRFFAVRPEGSVSTLKIQRTERGDSAVYLCASSEGPSGDGAYEQYFGPGTRLTVT.

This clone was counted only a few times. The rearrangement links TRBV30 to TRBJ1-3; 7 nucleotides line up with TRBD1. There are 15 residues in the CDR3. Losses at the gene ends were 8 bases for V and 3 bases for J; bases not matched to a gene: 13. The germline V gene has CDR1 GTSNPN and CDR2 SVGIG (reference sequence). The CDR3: CAGNRGSWGGNTIYF. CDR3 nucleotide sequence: TGTGCCGGCAACAGGGGTTCGTGGGGTGGAAACACCATATATTTT.

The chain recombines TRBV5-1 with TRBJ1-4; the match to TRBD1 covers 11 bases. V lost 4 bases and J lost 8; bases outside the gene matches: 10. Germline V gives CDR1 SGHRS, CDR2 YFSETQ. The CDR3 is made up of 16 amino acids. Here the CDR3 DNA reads TGCGCCAGCAGCATCCTCGGGGGACAGGGGGGAGAAAAACTGTTTTTT. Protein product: CASSILGGQGGEKLFF.

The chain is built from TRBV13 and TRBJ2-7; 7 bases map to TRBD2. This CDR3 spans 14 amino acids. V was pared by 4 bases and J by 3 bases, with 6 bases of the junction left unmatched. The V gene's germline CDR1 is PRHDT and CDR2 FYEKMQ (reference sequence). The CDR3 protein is CASSSSRDYYEQYF. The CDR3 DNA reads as TGTGCCAGCAGCTCGTCCCGGGACTACTACGAGCAGTACTTC.

The CDR3: CASSVGQPRTSYNEQFF. Here the CDR3 DNA reads TGTGCCAGCTCAGTTGGACAGCCCCGTACCTCCTACAATGAGCAGTTCTTC. The V and J genes are TRBV18 and TRBJ2-1, with D tentatively TRBD1 (6 bases). The germline V and J ends were trimmed by 5 bases and 0 bases, with 17 bases remaining between them. Per the germline V gene, CDR1 is KGHSH and CDR2 is LQKENI. The CDR3 runs 17 residues. The complete variable domain, with remaining parts taken from reference TRBV18 and TRBJ2-1, reads NAGVMQNPRHLVRRRGQEARLRCSPMKGHSHVYWYRQLPEEGLKFMVYLQKENIIDESGMPKERFSAEFPKEGPSILRIQQVVRGDSAAYFCASSVGQPRTSYNEQFFGPGTRLTVL.